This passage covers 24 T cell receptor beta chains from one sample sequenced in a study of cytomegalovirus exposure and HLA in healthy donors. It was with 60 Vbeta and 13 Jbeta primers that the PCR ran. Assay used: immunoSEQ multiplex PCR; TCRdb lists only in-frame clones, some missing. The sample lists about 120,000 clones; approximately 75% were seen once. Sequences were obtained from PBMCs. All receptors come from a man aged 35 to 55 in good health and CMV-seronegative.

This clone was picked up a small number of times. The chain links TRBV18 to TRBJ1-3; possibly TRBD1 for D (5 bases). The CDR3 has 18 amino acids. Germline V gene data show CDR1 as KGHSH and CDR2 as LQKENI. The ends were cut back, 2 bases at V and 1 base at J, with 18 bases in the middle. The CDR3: CASSPSSGGYFSGNTIYF. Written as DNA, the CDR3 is TGTGCCAGCTCACCATCCAGTGGGGGGTACTTTTCTGGAAACACCATATATTTT.

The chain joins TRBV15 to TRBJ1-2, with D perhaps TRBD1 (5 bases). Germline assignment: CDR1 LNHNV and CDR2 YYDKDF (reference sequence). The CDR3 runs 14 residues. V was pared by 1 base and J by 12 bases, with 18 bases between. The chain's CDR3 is CATSRVGPFYGHTF. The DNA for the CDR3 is TGTGCCACCAGCAGAGTGGGGCCCTTCTACGGCCACACCTTC.

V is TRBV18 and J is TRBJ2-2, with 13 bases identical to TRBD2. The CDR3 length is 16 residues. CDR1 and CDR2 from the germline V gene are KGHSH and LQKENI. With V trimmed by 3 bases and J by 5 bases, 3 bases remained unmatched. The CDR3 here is CASSPGTSGITGELFF. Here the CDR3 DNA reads TGTGCCAGCTCACCCGGGACTAGCGGGATTACCGGGGAGCTGTTTTTT.

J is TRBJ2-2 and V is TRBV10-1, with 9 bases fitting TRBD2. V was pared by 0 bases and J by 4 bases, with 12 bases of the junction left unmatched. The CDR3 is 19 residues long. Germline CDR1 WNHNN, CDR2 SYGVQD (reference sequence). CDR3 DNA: TGCGCCAGCAGTGAGTCGCGTTCGGCGGGGGGGCCGGGCACCGGGGAGCTGTTTTTT. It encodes CASSESRSAGGPGTGELFF.

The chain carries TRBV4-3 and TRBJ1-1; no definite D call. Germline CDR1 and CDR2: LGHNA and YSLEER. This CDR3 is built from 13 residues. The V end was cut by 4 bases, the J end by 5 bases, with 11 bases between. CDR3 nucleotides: TGCGCCAGCAGCCGCCGGCGGGAGACTGAAGCTTTCTTT. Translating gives CASSRRRETEAFF.

CDR3 bases: TGTGCCATCAGTAGGACAGGGGGTTCCTACAATGAGCAGTTCTTC. This sequence encodes CAISRTGGSYNEQFF. The chain uses TRBV10-3 and TRBJ2-1; 10 bases fit TRBD1. CDR1 and CDR2 (germline): ENHRY, SYGVKD. J lost 1 base, V lost 5 bases, and 2 bases had no gene match. This CDR3 is built from 15 residues.

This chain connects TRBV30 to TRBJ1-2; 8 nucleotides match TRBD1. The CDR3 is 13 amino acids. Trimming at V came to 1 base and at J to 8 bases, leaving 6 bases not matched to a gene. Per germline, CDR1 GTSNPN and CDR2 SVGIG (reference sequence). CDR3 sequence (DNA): TGTGCCTGGAGTGCGGACAGGGAAAGCGGCTACACCTTC. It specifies CAWSADRESGYTF.

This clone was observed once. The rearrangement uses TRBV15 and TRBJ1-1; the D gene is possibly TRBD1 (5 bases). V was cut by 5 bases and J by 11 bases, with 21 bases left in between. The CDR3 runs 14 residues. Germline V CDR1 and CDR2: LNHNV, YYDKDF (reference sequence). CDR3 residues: CATSFRARESSAFF. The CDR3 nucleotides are TGTGCCACCAGCTTCCGAGCCAGGGAATCGTCGGCTTTCTTT.

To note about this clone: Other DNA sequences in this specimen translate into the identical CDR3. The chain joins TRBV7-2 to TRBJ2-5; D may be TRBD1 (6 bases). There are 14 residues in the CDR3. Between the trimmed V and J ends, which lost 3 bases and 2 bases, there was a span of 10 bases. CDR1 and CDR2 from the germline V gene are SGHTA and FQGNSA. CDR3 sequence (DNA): TGTGCCAGCAGCTTCCAAGGGGGACAAGAGACCCAGTACTTC. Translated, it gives CASSFQGGQETQYF.

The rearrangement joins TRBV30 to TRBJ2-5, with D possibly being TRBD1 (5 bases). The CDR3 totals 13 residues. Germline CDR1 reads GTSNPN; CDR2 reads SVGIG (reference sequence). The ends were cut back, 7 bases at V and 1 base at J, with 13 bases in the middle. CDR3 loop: CASYAGIQETQYF. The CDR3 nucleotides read TGTGCCTCCTACGCAGGGATCCAAGAGACCCAGTACTTC.

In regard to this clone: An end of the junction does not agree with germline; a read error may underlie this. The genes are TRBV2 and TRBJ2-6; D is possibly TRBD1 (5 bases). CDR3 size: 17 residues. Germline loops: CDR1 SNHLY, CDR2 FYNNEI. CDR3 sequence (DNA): TGTGCCAGCGCCGAAACGTTGGCAGGCTCTGGGGCCAACGGCCTGACTTTC. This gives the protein CASAETLAGSGANGLTF.

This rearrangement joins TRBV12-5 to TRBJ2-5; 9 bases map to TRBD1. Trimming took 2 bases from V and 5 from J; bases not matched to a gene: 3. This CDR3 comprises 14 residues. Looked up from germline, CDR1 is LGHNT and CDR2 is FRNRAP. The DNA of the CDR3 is TGTGCTAGTGGTTTGACAGGACAGGGGGAGACCCAGTACTTC. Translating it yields CASGLTGQGETQYF.

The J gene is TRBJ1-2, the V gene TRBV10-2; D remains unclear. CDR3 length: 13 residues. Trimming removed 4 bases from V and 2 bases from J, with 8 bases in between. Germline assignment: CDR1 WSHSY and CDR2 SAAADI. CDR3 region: CASSGGRNYGYTF. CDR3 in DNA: TGCGCCAGCAGTGGTGGGAGGAACTATGGCTACACCTTC.

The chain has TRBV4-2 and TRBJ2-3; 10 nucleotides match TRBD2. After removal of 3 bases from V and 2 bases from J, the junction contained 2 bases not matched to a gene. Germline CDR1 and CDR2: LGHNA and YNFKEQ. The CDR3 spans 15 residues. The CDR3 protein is CASSQGLAITDTQYF. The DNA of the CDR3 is TGTGCCAGCAGCCAGGGACTAGCGATCACAGATACGCAGTATTTT.

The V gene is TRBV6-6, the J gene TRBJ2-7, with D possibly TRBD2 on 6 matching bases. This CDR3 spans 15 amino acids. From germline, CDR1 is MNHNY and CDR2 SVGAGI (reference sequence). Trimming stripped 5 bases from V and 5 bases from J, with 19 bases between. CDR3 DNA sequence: TGTGCCAGCAGTCCCCTCTCGGGGGTTCTCGACGAGCAGTACTTC. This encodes CASSPLSGVLDEQYF.

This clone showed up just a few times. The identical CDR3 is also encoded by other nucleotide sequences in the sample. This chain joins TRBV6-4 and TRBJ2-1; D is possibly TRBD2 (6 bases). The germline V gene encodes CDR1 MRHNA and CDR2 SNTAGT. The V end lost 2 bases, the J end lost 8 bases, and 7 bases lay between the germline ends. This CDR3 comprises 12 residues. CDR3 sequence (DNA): TGTGCCAGCAGTGACGGGGAGGATGAGCAGTTCTTC. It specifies CASSDGEDEQFF.

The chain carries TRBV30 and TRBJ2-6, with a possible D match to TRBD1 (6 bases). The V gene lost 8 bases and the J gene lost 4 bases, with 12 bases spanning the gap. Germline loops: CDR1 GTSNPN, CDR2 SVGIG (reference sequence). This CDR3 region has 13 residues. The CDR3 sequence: CAGSGAGANVLTF. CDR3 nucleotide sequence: TGTGCCGGGTCAGGGGCCGGGGCCAACGTCCTGACTTTC.

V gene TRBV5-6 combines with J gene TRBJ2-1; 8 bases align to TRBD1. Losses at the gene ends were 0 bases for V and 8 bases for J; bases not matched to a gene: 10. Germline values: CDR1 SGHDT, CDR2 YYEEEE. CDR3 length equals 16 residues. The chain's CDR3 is CASSLDAGGYADEQFF. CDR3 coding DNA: TGTGCCAGCAGCTTGGATGCAGGGGGCTATGCGGATGAGCAGTTCTTC. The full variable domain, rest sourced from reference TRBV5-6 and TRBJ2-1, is DAGVTQSPTHLIKTRGQQVTLRCSPKSGHDTVSWYQQALGQGPQFIFQYYEEEERQRGNFPDRFSGHQFPNYSSELNVNALLLGDSALYLCASSLDAGGYADEQFFGPGTRLTVL.

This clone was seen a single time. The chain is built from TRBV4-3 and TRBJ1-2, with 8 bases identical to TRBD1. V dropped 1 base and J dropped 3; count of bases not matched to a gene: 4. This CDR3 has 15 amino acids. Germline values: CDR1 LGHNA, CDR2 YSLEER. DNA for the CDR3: TGCGCCAGCAGCCAAGTTCGGACAGGGCACTATGGCTACACCTTC. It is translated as CASSQVRTGHYGYTF.

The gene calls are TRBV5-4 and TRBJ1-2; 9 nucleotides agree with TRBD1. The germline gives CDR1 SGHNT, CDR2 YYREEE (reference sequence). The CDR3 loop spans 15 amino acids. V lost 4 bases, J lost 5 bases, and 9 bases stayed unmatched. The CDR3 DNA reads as TGTGCCAGCAGCCACCGGGACAGGGAAGTATATGGCTACACCTTC. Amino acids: CASSHRDREVYGYTF.

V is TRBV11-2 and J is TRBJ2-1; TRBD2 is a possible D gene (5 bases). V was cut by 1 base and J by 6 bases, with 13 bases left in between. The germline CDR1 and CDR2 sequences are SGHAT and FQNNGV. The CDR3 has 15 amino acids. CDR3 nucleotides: TGTGCCAGCAGCTTAGCCCCCAGACTATCCAATGAGCAGTTCTTC. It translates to CASSLAPRLSNEQFF.

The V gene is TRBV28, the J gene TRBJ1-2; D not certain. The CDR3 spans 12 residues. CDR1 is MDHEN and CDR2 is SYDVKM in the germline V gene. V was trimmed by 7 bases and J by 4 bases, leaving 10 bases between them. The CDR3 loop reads CASNSGLYGYTF. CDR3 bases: TGTGCCAGCAACTCAGGACTCTATGGCTACACCTTC.

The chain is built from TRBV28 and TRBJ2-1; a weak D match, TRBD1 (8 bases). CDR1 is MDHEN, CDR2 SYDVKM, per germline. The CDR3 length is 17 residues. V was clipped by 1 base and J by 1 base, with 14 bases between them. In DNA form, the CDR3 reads TGTGCCAGCAGTTTATTTTCACAGGGGGGGTCCTACAATGAGCAGTTCTTC. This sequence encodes CASSLFSQGGSYNEQFF.

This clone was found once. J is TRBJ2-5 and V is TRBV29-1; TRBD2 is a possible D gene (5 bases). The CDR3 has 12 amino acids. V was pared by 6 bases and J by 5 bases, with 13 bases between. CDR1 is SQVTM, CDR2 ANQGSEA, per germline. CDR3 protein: CSVGLAMETQYF. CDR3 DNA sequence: TGCAGCGTCGGACTGGCCATGGAGACCCAGTACTTC.